Following are 22 T cell receptor beta chains from one sample sequenced in a study of T cells after yellow fever vaccination. One entry per CDR3 protein results from TCRdb running MiXCR on the 5' RACE reads. Of roughly 260,000 distinct CDR3 sequences detected, 10% to 15% appear once; the ten largest clones hold around 0.49%. Material: CD4+ T cells sorted from PBMCs, obtained 45 days after the yellow fever booster vaccination. The origin of the receptors is a man younger than 40 who received the YFV17D yellow fever vaccine.

The CDR3 nucleotides read TGCGCCAGCAGTGGGGGACAGGGAGTTGAGCAGTTCTTC. This codes for CASSGGQGVEQFF. The rearrangement links TRBV10-1 to TRBJ2-1, with TRBD1 matching over 9 bases. V lost 4 bases to trimming and J lost 9 bases; unmatched junction nucleotides: 4. The CDR3 contains 13 residues. Germline V lookup: CDR1 WNHNN, CDR2 SYGVQD (reference sequence).

This clonotype was seen a few times. The V call is TRBV12-3 or TRBV12-4, the J call TRBJ2-1, with TRBD2 as a possible D gene (6 bases). This CDR3 is built from 15 residues. Trimming took 8 bases from V and 9 from J, leaving 23 bases between them. This CDR3 is CASLNGGTALGEQFF. As DNA, the CDR3 is TGTGCCAGCCTTAATGGGGGGACCGCTCTGGGTGAGCAGTTCTTC.

The chain links TRBV4-3 to TRBJ2-3, with 7 bases fitting TRBD2. From germline, CDR1 is LGHNA and CDR2 YSLEER. This CDR3 spans 16 amino acids. With 0 bases clipped from V and 2 bases from J, the junction kept 5 bases outside the gene matches. The CDR3 spells CASSQDSGRNTDTQYF. In DNA, the CDR3 is TGCGCCAGCAGCCAAGATTCCGGGAGGAACACAGATACGCAGTATTTT.

This chain joins TRBV20-1 and TRBJ2-3; D is perhaps TRBD2 (5 bases). There are 15 residues in the CDR3. In germline, CDR1 is DFQATT, CDR2 SNEGSKA (reference sequence). V shed 1 base and J shed 0 bases, with 11 bases lying between them. The CDR3 spells CSARAPGTSTDTQYF. For the CDR3, the DNA is TGCAGTGCTAGAGCTCCGGGAACTAGCACAGATACGCAGTATTTT.

On this clonotype: Being one base from a much bigger clone, this may be a read error. The chain joins TRBV9 to TRBJ2-5; the match to TRBD1 covers 10 bases. The CDR3 spans 14 residues. CDR1 is SGDLS and CDR2 is YYNGEE in the germline V gene. CDR3 DNA: TGTGACAGCAGCGGCGACAGGGGGCGGGAGACCCAGTACTTC. The encoded protein is CDSSGDRGRETQYF.

This clonotype has just a few counts. V is TRBV5-4 and J is TRBJ2-7; 10 nucleotides agree with TRBD1. V gave up 3 bases and J gave up 3 bases; unmatched junction bases: 6. Germline CDR1 reads SGHNT; CDR2 reads YYREEE (reference sequence). This CDR3 has 15 residues. In nucleotides, the CDR3 is TGTGCCAGCAGCTCAAACCGGGACAGGGGCTACGAGCAGTACTTC. It is translated as CASSSNRDRGYEQYF.

The chain is built from TRBV4-3 and TRBJ2-7; D is ambiguous. Germline loops: CDR1 LGHNA, CDR2 YSLEER. V dropped 0 bases and J dropped 6 bases, with 9 bases sitting between them. The CDR3 loop spans 13 amino acids. The CDR3 nucleotides read TGCGCCAGCAGCCAAGATTATCGAGGCGAGCAGTACTTC. Protein product: CASSQDYRGEQYF.

This clonotype was seen a few times. The rearrangement joins TRBV18 to TRBJ1-1; D gene ambiguous. The CDR3 contains 15 residues. V was pared by 3 bases and J by 2 bases, with 13 bases between. Germline V lookup: CDR1 KGHSH, CDR2 LQKENI. CDR3 loop: CASSPMEGINTEAFF. The CDR3, as DNA: TGTGCCAGCTCACCTATGGAAGGCATCAACACTGAAGCTTTCTTT.

This clonotype was picked up many times. The V gene is TRBV5-1, the J gene TRBJ2-1, with D possibly being TRBD1 (6 bases). This CDR3 contains 14 residues. Trimming took off 0 bases at V and 7 bases at J, with 11 bases between the two ends. Per germline, CDR1 SGHRS and CDR2 YFSETQ. This CDR3 reads CASSLEGEENEQFF. CDR3 bases: TGCGCCAGCAGCTTGGAGGGGGAAGAGAATGAGCAGTTCTTC.

This clonotype appeared a few times. The chain couples TRBV7-2 to TRBJ2-3, with 8 bases that match TRBD1. The junction had 3 bases not matched to a gene; V was cut back by 4 bases and J by 0 bases. CDR1 is SGHTA and CDR2 is FQGNSA in the germline V gene. The CDR3 runs 15 residues. Here the CDR3 DNA reads TGTGCCAGCAGCTCTTGGACAGGGAGCACAGATACGCAGTATTTT. Protein sequence: CASSSWTGSTDTQYF.

V usage is TRBV29-1 and J usage is TRBJ2-3; D perhaps matches TRBD2 (5 bases). Germline-derived CDR1 and CDR2 are SQVTM and ANQGSEA. The CDR3 loop spans 12 amino acids. V lost 6 bases and J lost 2, with 9 bases in between. The CDR3 bases are TGCAGCGTAGCGGAGAACACAGATACGCAGTATTTT. This gives the protein CSVAENTDTQYF.

In its sample, this clonotype was seen once. J is TRBJ2-7 and V is TRBV6-2 or TRBV6-3, with no clear D. V lost 3 bases and J 9 bases, leaving 39 bases between the germline ends. Germline CDR1 is MNHEY and CDR2 is SVGEGT. This CDR3 has 21 residues. The DNA for the CDR3 is TGTGCCAGCAGTTATTCCTCTGGGGTTTACCGACGGCCGGTGACCTCTGACGGGCAGTACTTC. Translation: CASSYSSGVYRRPVTSDGQYF.

This clonotype came up a few times. The CDR3 loop reads CSAIGSGNTIYF. The CDR3 coding sequence is TGCAGTGCTATTGGTTCCGGAAACACCATATATTTT. The rearrangement joins TRBV20-1 to TRBJ1-3; D is undetermined. Deletions cut 4 bases from V and 4 bases from J, with 8 bases between. Germline CDR1 and CDR2: DFQATT and SNEGSKA (reference sequence). CDR3 length: 12 amino acids.

V usage is TRBV6-5 and J usage is TRBJ2-7; the D gene is possibly TRBD1 (5 bases). V was cut by 0 bases and J by 9 bases, with 15 bases left in between. CDR1 is MNHEY and CDR2 is SVGAGI in the germline V gene. The CDR3 runs to 14 residues. The CDR3 bases are TGTGCCAGCAGTTACTCGGGGCCTGGGCAGGCGCAGTACTTC. Its translation is CASSYSGPGQAQYF.

This clonotype has more than one count but fewer than ten. This chain joins TRBV6-7 and TRBJ1-1; possibly TRBD1 for D (5 bases). TRBV6-7 is treated as an ORF (open reading frame) with a function not yet certain. The CDR3 is made up of 13 amino acids. The V gene lost 0 bases and the J gene lost 4 bases, with 6 bases spanning the gap. CDR3 sequence: CASSYSGRTEAFF. The CDR3 bases are TGTGCCAGCAGTTACTCGGGACGCACTGAAGCTTTCTTT.

This clonotype was counted only a few times. The chain employs TRBV6-2 or TRBV6-3 and TRBJ2-7, with 8 bases matching TRBD2. Germline lookup yields CDR1 MNHEY and CDR2 SVGEGT. The CDR3 contains 18 residues. The ends lost 4 bases at V and 6 bases at J; junction bases unmatched: 20. CDR3 nucleotide sequence: TGTGCCAGCAGTTCCCGGATTTTGAGCGGGAGAAATTCATTCGAGCAGTACTTC. It is translated as CASSSRILSGRNSFEQYF.

V is TRBV4-3 and J is TRBJ1-5; 7 positions match TRBD1. The CDR3 runs to 16 residues. J was trimmed by 7 bases and V by 1 base; bases with no gene match: 10. The germline CDR1 and CDR2 sequences are LGHNA and YSLEER. CDR3 sequence (DNA): TGCGCCAGCAGCCAAGTAAGGGACACAGGGGCACAGCCCCAGCATTTT. The encoded protein is CASSQVRDTGAQPQHF.

This clonotype occurred a few times. The CDR3 region is CASSSLGNTEAFF. Written as DNA, the CDR3 is TGTGCCAGCTCCTCACTGGGGAACACTGAAGCTTTCTTT. This rearrangement joins TRBV6-1 to TRBJ1-1; D uncertain. Germline CDR1 and CDR2: MNHNS and SASEGT. The CDR3 has 13 amino acids. V was pared by 8 bases and J by 1 base, with 11 bases between.

This clonotype was counted a single time. Mismatch with germline at one junction end may stem from a read error. The V gene is TRBV28, the J gene TRBJ2-3, with 8 bases lining up with TRBD2. This CDR3 region has 16 residues. Germline assignment: CDR1 MDHEN and CDR2 SYDVKM. In DNA, the CDR3 is TGTGCCAGCAGTTTCACTAGCGGCTCGAACACATATACGCAGTATTTT. As protein: CASSFTSGSNTYTQYF. Looking up the rest from reference TRBV28 and TRBJ2-3 gives the full variable domain: DVKVTQSSRYLVKRTGEKVFLECVQDMDHENMFWYRQDPGLGLRLIYFSYDVKMKEKGDIPEGYSVSREKKERFSLILESASTNQTSMYLCASSFTSGSNTYTQYFGPGTRLTVL.

This clonotype was picked up a small number of times. The gene calls are TRBV7-2 and TRBJ1-1, with D unresolved. With 5 bases removed from V and 2 bases from J, the gap between germline ends came to 15 bases. Germline V lookup: CDR1 SGHTA, CDR2 FQGNSA. The CDR3 extends over 15 amino acids. The CDR3 coding sequence is TGTGCCAGCAGCCGAGGGAGTTTATTCAACACTGAAGCTTTCTTT. It is translated as CASSRGSLFNTEAFF.

As for this clonotype: One end of the junction varies from germline; a read error may be responsible. The gene calls are TRBV6-5 and TRBJ2-3, with TRBD2 identical over 7 bases. Germline V gene data show CDR1 as MNHEY and CDR2 as SVGAGI. The CDR3 consists of 17 residues. This chain's CDR3 is CAISYDSVREGTDTQYF. The CDR3 nucleotides are TGTGCCATCAGTTACGATTCGGTCAGGGAGGGAACAGATACGCAGTATTTT.

In DNA, the CDR3 is TGTGCCAGCAGTTTAGTCCGTGGCGGGGTCGGCACAGATACGCAGTATTTT. Translation: CASSLVRGGVGTDTQYF. The gene calls are TRBV12-3 or TRBV12-4 and TRBJ2-3, with D maybe TRBD2 (6 bases). The CDR3 sequence is 17 residues long. Trimming shortened V by 1 base and J by 1 base, and 15 bases separated the two germline ends.